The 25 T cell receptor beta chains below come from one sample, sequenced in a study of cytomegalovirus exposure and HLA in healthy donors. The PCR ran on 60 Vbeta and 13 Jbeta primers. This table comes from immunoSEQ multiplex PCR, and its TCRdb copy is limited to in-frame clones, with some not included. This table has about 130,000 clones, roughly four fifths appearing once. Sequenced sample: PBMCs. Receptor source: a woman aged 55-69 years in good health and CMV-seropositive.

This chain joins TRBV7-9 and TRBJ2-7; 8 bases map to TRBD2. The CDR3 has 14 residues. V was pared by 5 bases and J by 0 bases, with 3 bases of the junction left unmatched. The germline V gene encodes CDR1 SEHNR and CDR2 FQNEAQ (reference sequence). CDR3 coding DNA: TGTGCCAGCAGCCGGGGGGGTAGCTCCTACGAGCAGTACTTC. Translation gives CASSRGGSSYEQYF.

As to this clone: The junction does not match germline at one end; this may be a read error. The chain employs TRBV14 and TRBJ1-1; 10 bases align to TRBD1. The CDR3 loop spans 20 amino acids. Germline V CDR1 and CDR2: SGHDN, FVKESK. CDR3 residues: CAGSQEDGRAQGQGDTEAFF. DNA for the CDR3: TGTGCCGGCAGCCAAGAAGATGGCCGTGCCCAAGGACAGGGGGACACTGAAGCTTTCTTT.

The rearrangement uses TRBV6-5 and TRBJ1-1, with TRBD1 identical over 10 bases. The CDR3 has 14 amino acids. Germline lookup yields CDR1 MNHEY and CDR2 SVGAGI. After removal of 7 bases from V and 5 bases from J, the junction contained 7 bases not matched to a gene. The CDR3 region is CASIRDRGRTEAFF. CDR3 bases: TGTGCCAGCATCAGAGACAGGGGGCGTACTGAAGCTTTCTTT.

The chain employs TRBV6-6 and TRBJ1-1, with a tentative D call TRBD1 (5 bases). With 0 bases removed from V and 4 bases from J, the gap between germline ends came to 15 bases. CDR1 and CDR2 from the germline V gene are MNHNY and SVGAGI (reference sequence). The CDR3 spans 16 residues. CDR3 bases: TGTGCCAGCAGTTACTCAAGGGGCCTAAGGGGCACTGAAGCTTTCTTT. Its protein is CASSYSRGLRGTEAFF.

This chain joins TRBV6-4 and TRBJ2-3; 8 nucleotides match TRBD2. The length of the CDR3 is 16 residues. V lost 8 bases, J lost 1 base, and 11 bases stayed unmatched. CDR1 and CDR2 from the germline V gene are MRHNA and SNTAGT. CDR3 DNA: TGTGCCAGCGCCGTGCAGGGAGCGGGAGGCACAGATACGCAGTATTTT. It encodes CASAVQGAGGTDTQYF.

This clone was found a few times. The CDR3 reads CASSLGGGPNRLSYNEQFF. The CDR3 coding sequence is TGTGCCAGCAGCTTAGGAGGGGGACCCAATCGACTCTCCTACAATGAGCAGTTCTTC. V gene TRBV11-1 combines with J gene TRBJ2-1, with a possible D match to TRBD1 (6 bases). This CDR3 is 19 amino acids long. The V gene's germline CDR1 is SGHAT and CDR2 FQDESV (reference sequence). Trimming removed 1 base from V and 0 bases from J, with 19 bases in between.

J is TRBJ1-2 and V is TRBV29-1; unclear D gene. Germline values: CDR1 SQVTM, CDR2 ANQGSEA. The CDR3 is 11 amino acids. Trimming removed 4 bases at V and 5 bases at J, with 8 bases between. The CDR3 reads CSVGTGYGYTF. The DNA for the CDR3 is TGCAGCGTTGGTACGGGATATGGCTACACCTTC.

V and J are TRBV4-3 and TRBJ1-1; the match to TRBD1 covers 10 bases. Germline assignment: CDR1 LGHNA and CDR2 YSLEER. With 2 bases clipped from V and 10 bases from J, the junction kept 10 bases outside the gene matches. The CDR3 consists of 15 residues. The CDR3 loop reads CASSQYRDRGSAAFF. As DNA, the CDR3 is TGCGCCAGCAGCCAATATAGGGACAGGGGCTCAGCAGCTTTCTTT.

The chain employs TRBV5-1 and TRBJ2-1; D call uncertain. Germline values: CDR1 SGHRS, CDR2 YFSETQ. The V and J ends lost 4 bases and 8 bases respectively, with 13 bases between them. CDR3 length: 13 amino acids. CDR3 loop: CASSPSGAHEQFF. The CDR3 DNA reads TGCGCCAGCAGCCCCTCCGGAGCACATGAGCAGTTCTTC.

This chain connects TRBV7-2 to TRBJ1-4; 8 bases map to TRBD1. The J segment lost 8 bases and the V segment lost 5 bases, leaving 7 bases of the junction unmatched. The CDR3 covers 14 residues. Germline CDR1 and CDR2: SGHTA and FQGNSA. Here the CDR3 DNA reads TGTGCCAGCAGCATCGGACAGGGAAGGGAAAAACTGTTTTTT. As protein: CASSIGQGREKLFF.

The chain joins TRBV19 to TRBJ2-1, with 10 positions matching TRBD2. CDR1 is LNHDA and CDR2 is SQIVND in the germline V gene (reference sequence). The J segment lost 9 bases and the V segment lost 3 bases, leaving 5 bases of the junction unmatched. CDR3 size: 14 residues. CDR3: CASSILGLATEQFF. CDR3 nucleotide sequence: TGTGCCAGTAGTATTCTGGGACTAGCGACTGAGCAGTTCTTC.

The CDR3: CASSPPETGELFF. CDR3 coding DNA: TGTGCCAGCAGCCCCCCGGAGACCGGGGAGCTGTTTTTT. The chain recombines TRBV13 with TRBJ2-2; D is undetermined. The germline gives CDR1 PRHDT, CDR2 FYEKMQ (reference sequence). V shed 5 bases and J shed 5 bases, with 9 bases lying between them. The CDR3 is made up of 13 amino acids.

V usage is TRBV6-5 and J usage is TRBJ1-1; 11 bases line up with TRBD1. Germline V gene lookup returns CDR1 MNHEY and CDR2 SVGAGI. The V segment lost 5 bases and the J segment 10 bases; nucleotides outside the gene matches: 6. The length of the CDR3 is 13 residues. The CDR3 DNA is TGTGCCAGCAGTCTGGGACAGGGGGTAAGAGCTTTCTTT. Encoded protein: CASSLGQGVRAFF.

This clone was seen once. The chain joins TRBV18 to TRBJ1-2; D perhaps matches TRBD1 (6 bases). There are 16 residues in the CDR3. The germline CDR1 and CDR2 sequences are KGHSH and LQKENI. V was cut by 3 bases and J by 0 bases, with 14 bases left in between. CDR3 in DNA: TGTGCCAGCTCACCTTTGGACAGTCCTTCTAACTATGGCTACACCTTC. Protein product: CASSPLDSPSNYGYTF.

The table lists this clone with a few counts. Written as DNA, the CDR3 is TGTGCCAGCAGTGAAGGTCCGACAGGGTCCAATGAGCAGTTCTTC. This codes for CASSEGPTGSNEQFF. This chain joins TRBV6-1 and TRBJ2-1, with 7 bases identical to TRBD1. Trimming cost V 1 base and J 6 bases; bases outside gene matches: 6. This CDR3 has 15 residues. CDR1 and CDR2 (germline): MNHNS, SASEGT.

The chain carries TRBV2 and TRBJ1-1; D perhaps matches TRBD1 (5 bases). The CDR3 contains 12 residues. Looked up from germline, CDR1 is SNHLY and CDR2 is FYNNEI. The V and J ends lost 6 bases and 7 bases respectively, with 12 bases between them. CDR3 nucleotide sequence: TGTGCCAGCAGCGGGGCGGGGGTTGAAGCTTTCTTT. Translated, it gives CASSGAGVEAFF.

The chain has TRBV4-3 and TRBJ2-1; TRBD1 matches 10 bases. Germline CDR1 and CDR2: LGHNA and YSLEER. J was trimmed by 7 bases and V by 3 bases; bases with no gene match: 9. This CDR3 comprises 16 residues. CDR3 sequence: CASSQAPGQGTNEQFF. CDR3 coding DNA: TGCGCCAGCAGCCAGGCCCCGGGACAGGGGACGAATGAGCAGTTCTTC.

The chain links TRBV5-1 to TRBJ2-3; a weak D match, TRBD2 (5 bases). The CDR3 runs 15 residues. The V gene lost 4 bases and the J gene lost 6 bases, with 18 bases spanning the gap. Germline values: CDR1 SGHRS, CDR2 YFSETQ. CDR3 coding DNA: TGCGCCAGCAGCCCCCAGACGGGGTCCACGGATACGCAGTATTTT. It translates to CASSPQTGSTDTQYF.

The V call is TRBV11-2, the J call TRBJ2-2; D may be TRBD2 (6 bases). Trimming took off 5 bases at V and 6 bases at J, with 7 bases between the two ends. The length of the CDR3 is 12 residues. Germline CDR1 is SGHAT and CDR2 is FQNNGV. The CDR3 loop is CASSRLAGELFF. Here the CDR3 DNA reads TGTGCCAGCAGCCGACTAGCCGGGGAGCTGTTTTTT.

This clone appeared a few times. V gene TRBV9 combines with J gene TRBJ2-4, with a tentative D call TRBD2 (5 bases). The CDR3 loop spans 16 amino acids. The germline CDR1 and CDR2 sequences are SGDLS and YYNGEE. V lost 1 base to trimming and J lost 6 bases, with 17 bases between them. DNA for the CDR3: TGTGCCAGCAGCGTATCTAGCCGGGATCATATAAACATTCAGTACTTC. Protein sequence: CASSVSSRDHINIQYF.

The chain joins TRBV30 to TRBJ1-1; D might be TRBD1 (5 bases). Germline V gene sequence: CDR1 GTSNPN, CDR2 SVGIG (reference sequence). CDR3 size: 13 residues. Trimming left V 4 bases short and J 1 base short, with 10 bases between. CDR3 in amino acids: CAWTGWENTEAFF. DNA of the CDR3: TGTGCCTGGACAGGGTGGGAGAACACTGAAGCTTTCTTT.

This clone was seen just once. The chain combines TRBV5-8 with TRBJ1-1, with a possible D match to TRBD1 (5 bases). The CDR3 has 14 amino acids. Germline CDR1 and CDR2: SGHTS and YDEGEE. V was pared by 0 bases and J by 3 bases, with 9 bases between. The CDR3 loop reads CASSLGQGYTEAFF. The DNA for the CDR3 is TGTGCCAGCAGCTTGGGGCAGGGCTACACTGAAGCTTTCTTT.

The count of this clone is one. The CDR3 sequence is CAGGRHYNEQFF. CDR3 nucleotides: TGTGCCGGTGGGCGCCACTACAATGAGCAGTTCTTC. This chain joins TRBV7-8 and TRBJ2-1, with D uncertain. CDR1 is SGHVS, CDR2 FQNEAQ, per germline. Trimming removed 11 bases from V and 3 bases from J, with 11 bases in between. CDR3 length equals 12 residues.

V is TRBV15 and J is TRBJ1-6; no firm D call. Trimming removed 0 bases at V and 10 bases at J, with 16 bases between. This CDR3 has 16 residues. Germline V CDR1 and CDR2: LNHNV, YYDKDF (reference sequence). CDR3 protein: CATSREVGPGESPLHF. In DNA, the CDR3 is TGTGCCACCAGCAGAGAGGTTGGGCCGGGAGAATCACCCCTCCACTTT.

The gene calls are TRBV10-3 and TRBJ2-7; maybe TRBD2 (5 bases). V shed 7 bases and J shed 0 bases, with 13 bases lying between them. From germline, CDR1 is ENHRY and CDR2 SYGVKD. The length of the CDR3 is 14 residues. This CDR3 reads CAITSLEVSYEQYF. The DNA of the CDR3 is TGTGCCATCACTTCACTAGAAGTCTCCTACGAGCAGTACTTC.